This T cell receptor beta chain was identified in a study of CD8 T cells in ankylosing spondylitis. In TCRdb, the 5' RACE reads were re-called with MiXCR into one record per CDR3 protein. Of 200,000 to 300,000 distinct CDR3 sequences listed, less than 10% were seen once; the top ten hold 6.5% to 7%. Study-level results: Peripheral blood held disease-linked clones only at relatively low frequency, and these were CD8+. Matched ankylosing spondylitis synovial fluid reportedly showed significant enrichment of disease-linked clones.

This clonotype was picked up many times. What it binds is not known. The V end lost 0 bases, the J end lost 0 bases, and 12 bases lay between the germline ends. Germline CDR1 is ENHRY and CDR2 is SYGVKD. The CDR3 extends over 16 amino acids. The chain joins TRBV10-3 to TRBJ2-7, with D maybe TRBD1 (6 bases). The TCR comes from a male donor with ankylosing spondylitis or in good health (not recorded which). What was sequenced was blood, either unsorted or a sorted T cell fraction (not recorded which). The CDR3 DNA sequence: TGTGCCATCAGTGAGTCCTTAGACAGGAGCTCCTACGAGCAGTACTTC. It yields the protein CAISESLDRSSYEQYF.